This T cell receptor (beta chain) was identified in a study of cytomegalovirus exposure and HLA in healthy donors. Study at large: In a later analysis, it was reported that the 110 or so validation repertoires had been produced on the same platform as the 550 to 850 repertoires belonging to the first cohort.

Findings and limits, study-wide: Rarity characterized most TCR sequences, yet some public TCRs appeared in many donors.

Looked up from germline, CDR1 is MNHEY and CDR2 is SMNVEV (reference sequence). Trimming took 5 bases from V and 0 from J, leaving 14 bases between them. CDR3 size: 16 residues. As for this clone: What it recognizes is unknown.

From the 120-subject validation cohort, which was separate from the roughly 700-subject first cohort, the donors were drawn. Method: immunoSEQ multiplex PCR; TCRdb's copy keeps in-frame clones and lacks some. This sample has approximately 65,000 clones; 80% to 95% occur once, and the top ten carry 5.3%. What was sequenced was PBMCs. This clonotype originated in a man between 18 and 35 years old in good health and CMV-seropositive. The chain joins TRBV27 to TRBJ2-1, with D perhaps TRBD2 (5 bases). The CDR3, as DNA: TGTGCCAGCAGTGACTACACCTCGAGCTCCTACAATGAGCAGTTCTTC. Its protein product is CASSDYTSSSYNEQFF.